This T cell receptor (beta chain) was sequenced in a study of human T cells and chemical hapten exposure. Study-level background: The patch tests put 0.01% DPC on the skin of the upper back and were read 6 days later.

TCRdb recomputed calls from the RACE reads with MiXCR, one row per CDR3 protein. The sample consists of 150,000 to 200,000 distinct CDR3 sequences, about a quarter of them appearing once. The time point is: patch test 3, about 24 weeks after DPC sensitization. Treatment here: therapeutic diphenylcyclopropenone sensitization with weekly scalp DPC. It was unfractionated whole blood from which total RNA was extracted. The study's findings and limits: Correlating positively with patch test score were the PT1 expanded TCR counts. With DPC sensitization, TCRs exceeding 1 in 1000 frequency showed no change.

This clonotype came up many times. Its target is not known. V gave up 4 bases and J gave up 9 bases; unmatched junction bases: 10. This CDR3 comprises 15 residues. Germline V lookup: CDR1 SGDLS, CDR2 YYNGEE. Sample: whole blood, taken in connection with sensitization to the hapten diphenylcyclopropenone (DPC). The receptor comes from a woman aged 18-29 years with alopecia areata. Some clones in this sample may be carry-over from other donors' samples. The chain links TRBV9 to TRBJ2-1; 10 bases align to TRBD2. DNA for the CDR3: TGTGCCAGCAGCCCCTCCCTAGCGGGAGCCCGTGAGCAGTTCTTC. Amino acid sequence: CASSPSLAGAREQFF.